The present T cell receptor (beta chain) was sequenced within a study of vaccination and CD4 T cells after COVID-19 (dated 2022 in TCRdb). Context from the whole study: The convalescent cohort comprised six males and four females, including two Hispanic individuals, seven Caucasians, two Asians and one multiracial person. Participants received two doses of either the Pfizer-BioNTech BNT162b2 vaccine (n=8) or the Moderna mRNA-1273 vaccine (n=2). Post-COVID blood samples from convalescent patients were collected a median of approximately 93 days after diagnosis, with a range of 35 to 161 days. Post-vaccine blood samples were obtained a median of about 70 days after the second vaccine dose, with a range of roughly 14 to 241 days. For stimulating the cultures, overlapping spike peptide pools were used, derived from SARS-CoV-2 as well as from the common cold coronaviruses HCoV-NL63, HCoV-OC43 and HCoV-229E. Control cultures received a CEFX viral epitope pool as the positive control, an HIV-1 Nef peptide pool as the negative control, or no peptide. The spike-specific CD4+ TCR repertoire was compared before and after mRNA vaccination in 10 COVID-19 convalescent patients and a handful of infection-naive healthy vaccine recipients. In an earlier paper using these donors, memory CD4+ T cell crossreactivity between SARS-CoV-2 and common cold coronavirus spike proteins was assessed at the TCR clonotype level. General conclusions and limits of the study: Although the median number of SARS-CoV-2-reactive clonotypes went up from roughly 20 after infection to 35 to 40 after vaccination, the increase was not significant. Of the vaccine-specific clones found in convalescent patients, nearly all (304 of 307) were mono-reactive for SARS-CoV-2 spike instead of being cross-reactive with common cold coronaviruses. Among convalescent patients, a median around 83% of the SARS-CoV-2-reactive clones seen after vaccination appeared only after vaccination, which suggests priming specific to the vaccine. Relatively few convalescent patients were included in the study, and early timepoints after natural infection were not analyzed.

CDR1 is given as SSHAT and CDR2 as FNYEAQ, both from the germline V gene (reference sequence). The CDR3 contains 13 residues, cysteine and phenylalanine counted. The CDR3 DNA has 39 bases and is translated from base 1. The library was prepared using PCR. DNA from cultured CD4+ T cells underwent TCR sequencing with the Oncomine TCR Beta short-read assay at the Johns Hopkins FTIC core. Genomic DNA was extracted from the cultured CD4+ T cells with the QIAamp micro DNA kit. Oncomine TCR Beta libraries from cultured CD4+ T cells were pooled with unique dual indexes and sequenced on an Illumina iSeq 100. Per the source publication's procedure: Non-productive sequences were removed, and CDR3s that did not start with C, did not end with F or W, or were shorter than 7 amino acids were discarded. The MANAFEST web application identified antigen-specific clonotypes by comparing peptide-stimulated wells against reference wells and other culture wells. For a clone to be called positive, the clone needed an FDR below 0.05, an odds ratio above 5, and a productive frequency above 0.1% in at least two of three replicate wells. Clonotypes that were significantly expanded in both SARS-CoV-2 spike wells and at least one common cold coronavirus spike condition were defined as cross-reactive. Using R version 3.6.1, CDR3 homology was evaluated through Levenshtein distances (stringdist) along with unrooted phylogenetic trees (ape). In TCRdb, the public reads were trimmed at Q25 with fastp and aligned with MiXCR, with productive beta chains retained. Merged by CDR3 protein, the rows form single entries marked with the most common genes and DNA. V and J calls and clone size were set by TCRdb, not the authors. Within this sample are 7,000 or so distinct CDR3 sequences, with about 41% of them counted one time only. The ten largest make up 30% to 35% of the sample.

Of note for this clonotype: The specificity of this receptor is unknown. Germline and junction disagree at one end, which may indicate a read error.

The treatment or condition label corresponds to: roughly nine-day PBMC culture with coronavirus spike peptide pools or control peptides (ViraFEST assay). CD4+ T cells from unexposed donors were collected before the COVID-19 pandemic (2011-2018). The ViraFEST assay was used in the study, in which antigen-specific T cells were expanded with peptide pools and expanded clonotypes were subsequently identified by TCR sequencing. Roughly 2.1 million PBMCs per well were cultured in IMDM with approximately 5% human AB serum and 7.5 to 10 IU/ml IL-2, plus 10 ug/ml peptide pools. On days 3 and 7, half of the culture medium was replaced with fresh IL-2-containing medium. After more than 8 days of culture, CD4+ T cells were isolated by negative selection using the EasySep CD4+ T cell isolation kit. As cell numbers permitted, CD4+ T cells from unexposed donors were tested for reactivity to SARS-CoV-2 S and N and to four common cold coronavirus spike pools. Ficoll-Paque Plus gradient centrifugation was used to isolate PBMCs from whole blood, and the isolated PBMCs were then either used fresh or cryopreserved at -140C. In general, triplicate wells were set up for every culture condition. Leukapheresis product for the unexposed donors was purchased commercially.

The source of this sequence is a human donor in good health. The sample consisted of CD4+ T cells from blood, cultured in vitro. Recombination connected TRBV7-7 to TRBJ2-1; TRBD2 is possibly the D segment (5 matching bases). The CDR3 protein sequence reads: CASSLALHDEQFF. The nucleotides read TGTGCTAGCAGCTTAGCGCTACACGATGAGCAGTTCTTC. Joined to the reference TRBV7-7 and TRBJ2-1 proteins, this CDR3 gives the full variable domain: GAGVSQSPRYKVTKRGQDVTLRCDPISSHATLYWYQQALGQGPEFLTYFNYEAQPDKSGLPSDRFSAERPEGSISTLTIQRTEQRDSAMYRCASSLALHDEQFFGPGTRLTVL.